Presented here are 17 T cell receptor beta chains from one specimen sequenced in a study of CD8 T cells in Susac syndrome. RNA totalling about 0.45 to 1 ug underwent reverse transcription with random hexamers. TCRdb reanalysed the immunoSEQ multiplex PCR reads using MiXCR and keeps one entry per CDR3 protein. The data hold over 300,000 distinct CDR3 sequences, with 92% observed a single time. Sequences were obtained from CD4+ T cells from PBMCs. These receptors were obtained from a human donor with multiple sclerosis.

This chain uses TRBV3-1 with TRBJ2-2; D perhaps matches TRBD1 (5 bases). Trimming removed 6 bases from V and 0 bases from J, with 8 bases in between. The CDR3 extends over 14 amino acids. Per germline, CDR1 LGHDT and CDR2 YNNKEL (reference sequence). Here the CDR3 reads CASRDMSNTGELFF. DNA of the CDR3: TGTGCCAGCAGGGACATGTCGAACACCGGGGAGCTGTTTTTT. The full variable domain, its missing parts supplied by reference TRBV3-1 and TRBJ2-2, is DTAVSQTPKYLVTQMGNDKSIKCEQNLGHDTMYWYKQDSKKFLKIMFSYNNKELIINETVPNRFSPKSPDKAHLNLHINSLELGDSAVYFCASRDMSNTGELFFGEGSRLTVL.

The V gene is TRBV24-1, the J gene TRBJ1-5; D may be TRBD1 (5 bases). This CDR3 spans 15 amino acids. Germline loops: CDR1 KGHDR, CDR2 SFDVKD. The V end was cut by 4 bases, the J end by 4 bases, with 13 bases between. CDR3 in DNA: TGTGCCACCAGTGACGGCCCAGAGGGGAATCAGCCCCAGCATTTT. Translated: CATSDGPEGNQPQHF.

The chain carries TRBV19 and TRBJ1-5; maybe TRBD1 (6 bases). The CDR3 totals 15 residues. Per germline, CDR1 LNHDA and CDR2 SQIVND (reference sequence). Trimming cost V 3 bases and J 4 bases, with 13 bases left between them. The DNA of the CDR3 is TGTGCCAGTAGTATTGGGACAAGGGGGAATCAGCCCCAGCATTTT. Protein: CASSIGTRGNQPQHF.

The CDR3 spells CASRDTGGRTEAFF. The CDR3 nucleotides read TGTGCCAGCAGGGACACAGGGGGAAGGACTGAAGCTTTCTTT. This chain joins TRBV7-9 and TRBJ1-1, with 8 bases that match TRBD1. J was trimmed by 5 bases and V by 6 bases; bases with no gene match: 8. The germline V gene encodes CDR1 SEHNR and CDR2 FQNEAQ (reference sequence). CDR3 length: 14 amino acids.

This clonotype has a handful of counts. This chain connects TRBV7-2 to TRBJ2-3; no firm D call. V lost 4 bases, J lost 5 bases, and 7 bases lay in between. This CDR3 spans 12 amino acids. CDR1 is SGHTA, CDR2 FQGNSA, per germline. The CDR3, as DNA: TGTGCCAGCAGCTGGTCCCAAGATACGCAGTATTTT. It is translated as CASSWSQDTQYF.

This clonotype occurred once. The chain employs TRBV7-8 and TRBJ2-2; 11 nucleotides line up with TRBD2. The germline V gene has CDR1 SGHVS and CDR2 FQNEAQ. CDR3 length: 16 residues. V was pared by 1 base and J by 7 bases, with 5 bases of the junction left unmatched. CDR3 coding DNA: TGTGCCAGCAGCTTAGTTAGCGGGGGGGCCGTCGGGGAGCTGTTTTTT. Translation: CASSLVSGGAVGELFF.

The chain employs TRBV20-1 and TRBJ2-7; the D gene is possibly TRBD1 (5 bases). The length of the CDR3 is 21 residues. Trimming pared 0 bases from V and 0 bases from J, leaving 30 bases between. Germline V gives CDR1 DFQATT, CDR2 SNEGSKA (reference sequence). This chain's CDR3 is CSAREDIRKMVALVPSYEQYF. The CDR3 coding sequence is TGCAGTGCTAGAGAGGACATAAGGAAGATGGTGGCCCTCGTCCCCTCCTACGAGCAGTACTTC.

This clonotype has only a few counts. The chain has TRBV6-6 and TRBJ1-2; D might be TRBD1 (5 bases). The CDR3 has 15 amino acids. With 8 bases removed from V and 8 bases from J, the gap between germline ends came to 24 bases. Germline CDR1 MNHNY, CDR2 SVGAGI (reference sequence). CDR3 amino acids: CASAGYAGKELGYTF. CDR3 in DNA: TGTGCCAGCGCGGGGTATGCAGGGAAAGAACTGGGCTACACCTTC.

The chain carries TRBV29-1 and TRBJ2-1, with TRBD1 identical over 7 bases. Per the germline V gene, CDR1 is SQVTM and CDR2 is ANQGSEA. The CDR3 sequence is 12 residues long. Germline trimming cut 4 bases from V and 6 bases from J; bases unmatched to any gene: 3. CDR3: CSVVPGGNEQFF. In DNA, the CDR3 is TGCAGCGTTGTTCCAGGGGGCAATGAGCAGTTCTTC.

V gene TRBV15 combines with J gene TRBJ2-4, with D maybe TRBD2 (6 bases). The CDR3 length is 17 residues. Germline V gene lookup returns CDR1 LNHNV and CDR2 YYDKDF (reference sequence). Trimming removed 0 bases at V and 4 bases at J, with 16 bases between. The DNA of the CDR3 is TGTGCCACCAGCAGAGATCTTGCGGCGGGACGGAAAAACATTCAGTACTTC. This sequence encodes CATSRDLAAGRKNIQYF.

This chain links TRBV12-3 or TRBV12-4 with TRBJ2-5; possibly TRBD2 for D (5 bases). This CDR3 region has 13 residues. V lost 6 bases, J lost 7 bases, and 15 bases lay in between. CDR3 DNA sequence: TGTGCCAGCAGCCTCGGGAACCCGAGGACCCAGTACTTC. Its protein is CASSLGNPRTQYF.

This rearrangement joins TRBV5-1 to TRBJ2-1; 7 bases match TRBD2. V shed 0 bases, J shed 3 bases, and the junction held 9 bases outside the gene matches. There are 17 residues in the CDR3. Germline V gene lookup returns CDR1 SGHRS and CDR2 YFSETQ. CDR3 loop: CASSLGPLAENYNEQFF. The CDR3 coding sequence is TGCGCCAGCAGCTTGGGGCCCCTAGCGGAGAACTACAATGAGCAGTTCTTC. The variable domain in full, with the rest retrieved from reference TRBV5-1 and TRBJ2-1, is KAGVTQTPRYLIKTRGQQVTLSCSPISGHRSVSWYQQTPGQGLQFLFEYFSETQRNKGNFPGRFSGRQFSNSRSEMNVSTLELGDSALYLCASSLGPLAENYNEQFFGPGTRLTVL.

The V call is TRBV2, the J call TRBJ1-4; D is undetermined. Germline-derived CDR1 and CDR2 are SNHLY and FYNNEI. This CDR3 comprises 17 residues. V was pared by 4 bases and J by 0 bases, with 15 bases between. The CDR3, as DNA: TGTGCCAGCAGTGCACGGAGGGTAGGGCCAACTAATGAAAAACTGTTTTTT. This gives the protein CASSARRVGPTNEKLFF.

The rearrangement links TRBV5-1 to TRBJ1-2; D is ambiguous. CDR3 length equals 14 residues. Germline assignment: CDR1 SGHRS and CDR2 YFSETQ. Trimming took off 3 bases at V and 4 bases at J, with 13 bases between the two ends. This chain's CDR3 is CASSSRAGTYGYTF. In DNA form, the CDR3 reads TGCGCCAGCAGCTCCCGCGCGGGTACCTATGGCTACACCTTC.

The genes are TRBV20-1 and TRBJ2-7, with 7 nucleotides matching TRBD2. The CDR3 covers 12 residues. V shed 5 bases, J shed 2 bases, and the junction held 3 bases outside the gene matches. The germline CDR1 and CDR2 sequences are DFQATT and SNEGSKA (reference sequence). In DNA form, the CDR3 reads TGCAGTGCTCTAGCGGATACCTACGAGCAGTACTTC. The encoded protein is CSALADTYEQYF.

In its sample, this clonotype was seen once. This chain links TRBV6-1 with TRBJ1-1; D might be TRBD1 (6 bases). This CDR3 comprises 15 residues. Germline assignment: CDR1 MNHNS and CDR2 SASEGT. Trimming removed 10 bases at V and 7 bases at J, with 25 bases between. The CDR3: CATLQGRTGLSEAFF. The CDR3 DNA sequence: TGTGCCACTCTACAGGGAAGGACGGGACTCAGTGAAGCTTTCTTT.

The rearrangement links TRBV4-3 to TRBJ2-1; D remains unclear. Germline V lookup: CDR1 LGHNA, CDR2 YSLEER. The CDR3 has 15 amino acids. V was clipped by 0 bases and J by 3 bases, with 9 bases between them. DNA for the CDR3: TGCGCCAGCAGCCAAGATCGGGTGGACTACAATGAGCAGTTCTTC. This sequence encodes CASSQDRVDYNEQFF.